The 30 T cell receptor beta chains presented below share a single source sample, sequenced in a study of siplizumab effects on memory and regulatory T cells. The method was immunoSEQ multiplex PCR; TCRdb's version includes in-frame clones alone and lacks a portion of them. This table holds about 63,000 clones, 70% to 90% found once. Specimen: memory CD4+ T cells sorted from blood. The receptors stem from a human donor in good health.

The CDR3 here is CASSYLGKVQEDIQYF. As DNA, the CDR3 is TGTGCCAGTAGTTATCTCGGGAAAGTCCAAGAGGACATTCAGTACTTC. The chain is built from TRBV19 and TRBJ2-4; a possible D gene is TRBD2 (5 bases). This CDR3 contains 16 residues. V lost 5 bases to trimming and J lost 8 bases, with 22 bases between them. CDR1 LNHDA and CDR2 SQIVND come from the germline V gene (reference sequence).

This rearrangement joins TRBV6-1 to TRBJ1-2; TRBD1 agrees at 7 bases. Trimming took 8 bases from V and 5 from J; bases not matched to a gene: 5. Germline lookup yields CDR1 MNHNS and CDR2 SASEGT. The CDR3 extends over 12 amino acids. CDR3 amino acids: CASRDSSYGYTF. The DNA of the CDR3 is TGTGCCAGCCGGGACAGCAGTTATGGCTACACCTTC.

Here the CDR3 reads CSVGTGNLDGYTF. For the CDR3, the DNA is TGCAGCGTTGGGACAGGGAATCTTGATGGCTACACCTTC. The rearrangement uses TRBV29-1 and TRBJ1-2; 8 positions match TRBD1. This CDR3 comprises 13 residues. Trimming at V came to 4 bases and at J to 6 bases, leaving 7 bases not matched to a gene. Germline CDR1 SQVTM, CDR2 ANQGSEA.

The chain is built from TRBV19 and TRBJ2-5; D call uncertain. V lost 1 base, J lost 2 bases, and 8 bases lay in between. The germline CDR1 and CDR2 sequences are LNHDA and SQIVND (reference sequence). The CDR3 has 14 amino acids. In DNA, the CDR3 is TGTGCCAGTAGTATAGCCGAAGGGCAAGAGACCCAGTACTTC. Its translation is CASSIAEGQETQYF.

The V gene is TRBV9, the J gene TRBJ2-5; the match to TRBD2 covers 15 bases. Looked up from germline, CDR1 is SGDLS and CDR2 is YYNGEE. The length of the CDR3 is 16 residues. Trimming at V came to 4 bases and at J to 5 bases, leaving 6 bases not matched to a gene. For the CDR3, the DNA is TGTGCCAGCAGCCGGACTAGCGGGGGGGCCCGGGAGACCCAGTACTTC. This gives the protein CASSRTSGGARETQYF.

The CDR3 DNA follows: TGTGCCTGGGGGACGACAGTGGCTTTCTTT. Amino acid sequence: CAWGTTVAFF. The chain is built from TRBV30 and TRBJ1-1; D possibly corresponds to TRBD1 (5 bases). Deletions cut 5 bases from V and 11 bases from J, with 12 bases between. The germline V gene has CDR1 GTSNPN and CDR2 SVGIG (reference sequence). This CDR3 has 10 residues.

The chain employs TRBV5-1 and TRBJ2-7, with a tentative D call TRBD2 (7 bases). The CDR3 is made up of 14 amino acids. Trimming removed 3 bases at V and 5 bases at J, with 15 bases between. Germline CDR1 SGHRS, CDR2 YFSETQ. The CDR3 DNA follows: TGCGCCAGCAGCTGGACAGCGGGATTGGACGAGCAGTACTTC. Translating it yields CASSWTAGLDEQYF. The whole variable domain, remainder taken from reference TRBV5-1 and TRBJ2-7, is KAGVTQTPRYLIKTRGQQVTLSCSPISGHRSVSWYQQTPGQGLQFLFEYFSETQRNKGNFPGRFSGRQFSNSRSEMNVSTLELGDSALYLCASSWTAGLDEQYFGPGTRLTVT.

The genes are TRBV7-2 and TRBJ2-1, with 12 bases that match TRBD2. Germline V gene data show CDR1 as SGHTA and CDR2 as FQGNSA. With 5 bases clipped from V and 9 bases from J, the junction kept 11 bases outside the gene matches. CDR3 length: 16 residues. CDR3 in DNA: TGTGCCAGCAGCCCTCGGACTAGCGGGAAAGGGGTTGAGCAGTTCTTC. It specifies CASSPRTSGKGVEQFF.

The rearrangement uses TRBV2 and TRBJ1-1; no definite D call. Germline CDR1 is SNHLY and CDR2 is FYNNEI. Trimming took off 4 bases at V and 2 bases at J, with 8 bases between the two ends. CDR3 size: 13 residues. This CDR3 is CASSAFSNTEAFF. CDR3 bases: TGTGCCAGCAGTGCCTTTTCAAACACTGAAGCTTTCTTT.

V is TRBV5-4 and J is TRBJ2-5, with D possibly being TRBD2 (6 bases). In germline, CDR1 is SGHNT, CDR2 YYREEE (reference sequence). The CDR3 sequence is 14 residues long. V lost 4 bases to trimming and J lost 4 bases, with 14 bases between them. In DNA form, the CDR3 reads TGTGCCAGCAGCCGGCGGAGGGATGTAGAGACCCAGTACTTC. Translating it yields CASSRRRDVETQYF.

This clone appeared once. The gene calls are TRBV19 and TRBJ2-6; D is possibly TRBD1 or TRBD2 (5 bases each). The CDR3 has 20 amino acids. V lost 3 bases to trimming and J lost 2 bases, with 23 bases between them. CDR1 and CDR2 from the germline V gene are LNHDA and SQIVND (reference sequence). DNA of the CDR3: TGTGCCAGTAGTATGAGGCCGGGGCGGGCCGAGAATACTGGGGCCAACGTCCTGACTTTC. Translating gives CASSMRPGRAENTGANVLTF.

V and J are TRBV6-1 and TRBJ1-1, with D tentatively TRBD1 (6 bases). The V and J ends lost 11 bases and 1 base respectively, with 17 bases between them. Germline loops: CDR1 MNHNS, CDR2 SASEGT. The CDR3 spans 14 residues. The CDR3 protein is CAAKDTGRNTEAFF. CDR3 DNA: TGTGCCGCCAAAGATACAGGGAGGAACACTGAAGCTTTCTTT.

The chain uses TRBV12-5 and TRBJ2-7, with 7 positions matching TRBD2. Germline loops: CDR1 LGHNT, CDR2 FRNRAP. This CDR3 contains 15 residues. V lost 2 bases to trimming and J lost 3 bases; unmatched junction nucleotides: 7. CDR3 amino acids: CASGLKMGGGYEQYF. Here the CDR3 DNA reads TGTGCTAGTGGTTTGAAGATGGGCGGGGGCTACGAGCAGTACTTC.

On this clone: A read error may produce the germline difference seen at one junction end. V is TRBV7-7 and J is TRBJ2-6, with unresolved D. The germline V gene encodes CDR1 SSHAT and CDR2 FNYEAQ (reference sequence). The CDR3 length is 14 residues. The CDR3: CASSPSVGANVLTF. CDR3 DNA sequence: TGTGCTAGCAGCCCCAGCGTCGGGGCCAACGTCCTGACTTTC. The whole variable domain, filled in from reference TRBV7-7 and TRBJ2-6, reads GAGVSQSPRYKVTKRGQDVTLRCDPISSHATLYWYQQALGQGPEFLTYFNYEAQPDKSGLPSDRFSAERPEGSISTLTIQRTEQRDSAMYRCASSPSVGANVLTFGAGSRLTVL.

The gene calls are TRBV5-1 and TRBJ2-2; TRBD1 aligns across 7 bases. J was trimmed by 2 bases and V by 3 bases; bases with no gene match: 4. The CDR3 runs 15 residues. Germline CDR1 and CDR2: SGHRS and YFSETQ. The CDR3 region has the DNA TGCGCCAGCAGCTGGGACAGCGTAAACACCGGGGAGCTGTTTTTT. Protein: CASSWDSVNTGELFF.

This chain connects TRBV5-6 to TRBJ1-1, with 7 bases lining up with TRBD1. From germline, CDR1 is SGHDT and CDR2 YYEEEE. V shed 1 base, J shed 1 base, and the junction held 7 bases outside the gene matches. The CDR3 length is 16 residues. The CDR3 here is CASSLTPGTANTEAFF. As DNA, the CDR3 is TGTGCCAGCAGCTTGACTCCCGGGACAGCGAACACTGAAGCTTTCTTT.

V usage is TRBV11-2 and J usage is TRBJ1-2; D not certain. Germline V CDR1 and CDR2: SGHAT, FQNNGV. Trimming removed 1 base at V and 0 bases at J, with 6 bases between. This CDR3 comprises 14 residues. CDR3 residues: CASSLASPNYGYTF. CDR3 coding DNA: TGTGCCAGCAGCTTAGCTTCCCCTAACTATGGCTACACCTTC.

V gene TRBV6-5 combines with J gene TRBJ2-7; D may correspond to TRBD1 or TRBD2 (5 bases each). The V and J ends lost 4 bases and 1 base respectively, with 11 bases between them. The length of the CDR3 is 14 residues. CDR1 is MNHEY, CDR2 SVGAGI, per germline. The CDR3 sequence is CASSSGWGSYEQYF. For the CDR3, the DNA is TGTGCCAGCAGTTCGGGGTGGGGGTCCTACGAGCAGTACTTC.

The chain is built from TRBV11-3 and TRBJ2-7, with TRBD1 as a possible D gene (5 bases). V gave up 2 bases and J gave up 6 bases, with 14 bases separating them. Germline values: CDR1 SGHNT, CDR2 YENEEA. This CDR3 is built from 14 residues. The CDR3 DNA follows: TGTGCCAGCAGCTTAATCAGGGCCCGAGGCGAGCAGTACTTC. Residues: CASSLIRARGEQYF.

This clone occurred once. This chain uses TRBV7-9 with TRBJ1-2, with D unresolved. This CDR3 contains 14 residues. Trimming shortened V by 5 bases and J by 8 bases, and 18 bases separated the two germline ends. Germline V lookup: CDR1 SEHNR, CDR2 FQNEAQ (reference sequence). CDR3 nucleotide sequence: TGTGCCAGCAGCACCTTAACGGACGGGCCGGGCTACACCTTC. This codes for CASSTLTDGPGYTF.

This chain's CDR3 is CAIKGTDTQYF. The CDR3 bases are TGTGCCATCAAGGGAACAGATACGCAGTATTTT. The chain uses TRBV7-2 and TRBJ2-3, with D unclear. The CDR3 runs to 11 residues. Per the germline V gene, CDR1 is SGHTA and CDR2 is FQGNSA. V was trimmed by 10 bases and J by 3 bases, leaving 8 bases between them. Full variable domain (missing parts from reference TRBV7-2 and TRBJ2-3): GAGVSQSPSNKVTEKGKDVELRCDPISGHTALYWYRQSLGQGLEFLIYFQGNSAPDKSGLPSDRFSAERTGGSVSTLTIQRTQQEDSAVYLCAIKGTDTQYFGPGTRLTVL.

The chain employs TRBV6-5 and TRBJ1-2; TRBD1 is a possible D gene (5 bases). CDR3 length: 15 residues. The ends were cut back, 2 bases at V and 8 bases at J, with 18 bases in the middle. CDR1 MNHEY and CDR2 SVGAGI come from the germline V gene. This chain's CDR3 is CASSYRGAEGRGYTF. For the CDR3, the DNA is TGTGCCAGCAGTTACCGAGGGGCCGAAGGGCGGGGCTACACCTTC.

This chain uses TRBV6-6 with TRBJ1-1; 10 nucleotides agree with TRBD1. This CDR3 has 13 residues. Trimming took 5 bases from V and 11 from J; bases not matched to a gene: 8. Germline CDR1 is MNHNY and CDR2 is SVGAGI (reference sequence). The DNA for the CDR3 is TGTGCCAGCAGTCCGGGACAGGGGTTTCGTGCTTTCTTT. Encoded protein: CASSPGQGFRAFF.

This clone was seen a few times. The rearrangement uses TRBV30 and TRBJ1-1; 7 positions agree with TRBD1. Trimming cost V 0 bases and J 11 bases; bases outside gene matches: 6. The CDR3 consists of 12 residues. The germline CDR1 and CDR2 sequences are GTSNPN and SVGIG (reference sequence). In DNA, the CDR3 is TGTGCCTGGAGTGTATACAGGGGAAATGCTTTCTTT. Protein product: CAWSVYRGNAFF. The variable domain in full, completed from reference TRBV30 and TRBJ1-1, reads SQTIHQWPATLVQPVGSPLSLECTVEGTSNPNLYWYRQAAGRGLQLLFYSVGIGQISSEVPQNLSASRPQDRQFILSSKKLLLSDSGFYLCAWSVYRGNAFFGQGTRLTVV.

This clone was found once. Written as DNA, the CDR3 is TGCGCCAGCACCCGAGGGGTAGGGGGCGGAATGACTAATGAAAAACTGTTTTTT. Its translation: CASTRGVGGGMTNEKLFF. The chain combines TRBV5-1 with TRBJ1-4, with 7 nucleotides matching TRBD1. V dropped 6 bases and J dropped 2; count of bases not matched to a gene: 16. Germline values: CDR1 SGHRS, CDR2 YFSETQ. The CDR3 loop spans 18 amino acids.

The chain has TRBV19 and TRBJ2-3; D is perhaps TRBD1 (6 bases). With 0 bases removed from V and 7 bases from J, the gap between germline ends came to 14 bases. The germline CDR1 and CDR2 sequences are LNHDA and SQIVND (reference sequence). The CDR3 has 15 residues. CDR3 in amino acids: CASSIDLGALNTQYF. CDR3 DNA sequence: TGTGCCAGTAGTATAGATCTGGGGGCTTTAAATACGCAGTATTTT.

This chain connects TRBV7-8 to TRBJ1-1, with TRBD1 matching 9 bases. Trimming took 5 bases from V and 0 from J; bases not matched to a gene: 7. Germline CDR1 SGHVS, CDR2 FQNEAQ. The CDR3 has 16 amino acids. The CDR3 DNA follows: TGTGCCAGCAGCACAGGGACAGGGAAAATGAACACTGAAGCTTTCTTT. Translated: CASSTGTGKMNTEAFF.

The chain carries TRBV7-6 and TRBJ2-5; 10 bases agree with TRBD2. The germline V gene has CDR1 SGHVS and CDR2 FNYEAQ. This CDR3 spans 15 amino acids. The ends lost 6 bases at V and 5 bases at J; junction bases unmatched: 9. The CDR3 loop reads CASRPLAGVIETQYF. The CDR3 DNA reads TGTGCCAGCAGACCTCTAGCGGGAGTCATTGAGACCCAGTACTTC.

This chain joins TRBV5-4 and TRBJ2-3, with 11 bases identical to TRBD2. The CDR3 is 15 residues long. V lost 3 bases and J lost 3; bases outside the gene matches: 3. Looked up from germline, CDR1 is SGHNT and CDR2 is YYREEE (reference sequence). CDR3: CASSSLAGGTDTQYF. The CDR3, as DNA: TGTGCCAGCAGCTCCTTAGCGGGGGGGACAGATACGCAGTATTTT.

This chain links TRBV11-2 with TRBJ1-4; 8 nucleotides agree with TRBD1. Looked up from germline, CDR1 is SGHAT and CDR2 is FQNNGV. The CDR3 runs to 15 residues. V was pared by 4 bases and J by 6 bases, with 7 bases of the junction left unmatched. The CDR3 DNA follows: TGTGCCAGCAGCTCGCGACAGGGGCAAGATGAAAAACTGTTTTTT. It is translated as CASSSRQGQDEKLFF.